The 27 T cell receptor beta chains below come from one sample, sequenced in a study of patients and donors after allogeneic stem cell transplantation. MiXCR was run by TCRdb on the RT-PCR reads, yielding one entry per CDR3 protein. The data contain roughly 940,000 distinct CDR3 sequences, more than 15% of them singletons. Sequencing was done on a sample of blood, either unsorted or a sorted T cell fraction (not recorded which). All receptors come from a human donor who was either an allogeneic HSCT recipient or a stem cell or donor lymphocyte infusion donor (not recorded which). It is not recorded whose cells these are; they may come from a transplant donor.

This clonotype was counted only a few times. This chain uses TRBV6-5 with TRBJ2-7, with D possibly TRBD1 on 6 matching bases. This CDR3 region has 14 residues. CDR1 is MNHEY, CDR2 SVGAGI, per germline. V dropped 2 bases and J dropped 2 bases, with 10 bases sitting between them. The DNA for the CDR3 is TGTGCCAGCAGTTACAGGACAGCGACCTACGAGCAGTACTTC. Protein product: CASSYRTATYEQYF.

The V call is TRBV5-1, the J call TRBJ2-1; D gene uncertain. The CDR3 runs to 14 residues. Trimming shortened V by 3 bases and J by 2 bases, and 9 bases separated the two germline ends. In germline, CDR1 is SGHRS, CDR2 YFSETQ. DNA for the CDR3: TGCGCCAGCAGCTCCTCGCAGGCCTACAATGAGCAGTTCTTC. It encodes CASSSSQAYNEQFF.

The V and J genes are TRBV7-6 and TRBJ2-5; D call uncertain. The CDR3 loop spans 15 amino acids. The V and J ends lost 4 bases and 3 bases respectively, with 15 bases between them. The germline V gene encodes CDR1 SGHVS and CDR2 FNYEAQ. The chain's CDR3 is CASSSSLGMEETQYF. The CDR3 DNA reads TGTGCCAGCAGCTCGAGTCTAGGAATGGAAGAGACCCAGTACTTC.

The chain carries TRBV2 and TRBJ2-3, with 7 bases that match TRBD2. Germline V CDR1 and CDR2: SNHLY, FYNNEI. V gave up 8 bases and J gave up 3 bases; unmatched junction bases: 8. The length of the CDR3 is 14 residues. This CDR3 is CASPREKITDTQYF. In DNA form, the CDR3 reads TGTGCCAGCCCGCGGGAGAAGATTACAGATACGCAGTATTTT.

This chain links TRBV18 with TRBJ1-2, with D uncertain. The ends were cut back, 6 bases at V and 2 bases at J, with 16 bases in the middle. Germline V gives CDR1 KGHSH, CDR2 LQKENI. This CDR3 has 15 residues. The CDR3 is CASSLYGLGNYGYTF. The CDR3 DNA follows: TGTGCCAGCTCCCTCTATGGACTGGGGAACTATGGCTACACCTTC.

The chain is built from TRBV5-1 and TRBJ2-3; 8 nucleotides align to TRBD2. Germline loops: CDR1 SGHRS, CDR2 YFSETQ. Trimming removed 0 bases from V and 3 bases from J; junction bases left unmatched: 12. The CDR3 has 18 residues. CDR3 nucleotides: TGCGCCAGCAGCTTGGCCCCTTGGGCTAGCGGGCGTACAGATACGCAGTATTTT. This codes for CASSLAPWASGRTDTQYF. The variable domain in full, completed from reference TRBV5-1 and TRBJ2-3, reads KAGVTQTPRYLIKTRGQQVTLSCSPISGHRSVSWYQQTPGQGLQFLFEYFSETQRNKGNFPGRFSGRQFSNSRSEMNVSTLELGDSALYLCASSLAPWASGRTDTQYFGPGTRLTVL.

The genes are TRBV6-2 or TRBV6-3 and TRBJ1-1; D is unclear. V lost 5 bases and J lost 0, with 16 bases in between. The V gene's germline CDR1 is MNHEY and CDR2 SVGEGT. The CDR3 sequence is 16 residues long. CDR3 sequence (DNA): TGTGCCAGCAGTGCGAGGATGAGGGTAATGAACACTGAAGCTTTCTTT. Amino acid sequence: CASSARMRVMNTEAFF.

The chain links TRBV6-1 to TRBJ2-7; 8 bases line up with TRBD1. V lost 8 bases to trimming and J lost 3 bases; unmatched junction nucleotides: 9. The germline gives CDR1 MNHNS, CDR2 SASEGT. The CDR3 covers 14 residues. In nucleotides, the CDR3 is TGTGCCAGCCATCGGGGCAGGGGGCTCTACGAGCAGTACTTC. It specifies CASHRGRGLYEQYF.

This clonotype came up many times. V and J are TRBV12-3 or TRBV12-4 and TRBJ1-2; 8 positions agree with TRBD1. The V and J ends lost 5 bases and 5 bases, in that order; junction bases with no gene match: 13. There are 16 residues in the CDR3. The CDR3 protein is CASSPTPGGGEYGYTF. CDR3 bases: TGTGCCAGCAGTCCTACTCCAGGGGGCGGTGAATATGGCTACACCTTC.

A few counts support this clonotype. The V and J genes are TRBV20-1 and TRBJ2-3, with 13 bases identical to TRBD2. V lost 3 bases to trimming and J lost 5 bases; unmatched junction nucleotides: 5. Germline V gives CDR1 DFQATT, CDR2 SNEGSKA (reference sequence). This CDR3 contains 15 residues. CDR3 DNA: TGCAGTGCTAGTGGGACTAGCGGGGTGGGAGATACGCAGTATTTT. As protein: CSASGTSGVGDTQYF.

The gene calls are TRBV20-1 and TRBJ1-2; 8 bases map to TRBD1. J lost 3 bases, V lost 5 bases, and 2 bases had no gene match. Germline CDR1 reads DFQATT; CDR2 reads SNEGSKA (reference sequence). The CDR3 length is 12 residues. As DNA, the CDR3 is TGCAGTGCTGCGACAGGGGACTATGGCTACACCTTC. It yields the protein CSAATGDYGYTF.

This clonotype was picked up a small number of times. V usage is TRBV7-2 and J usage is TRBJ2-3; D ambiguous. This CDR3 comprises 15 residues. CDR1 and CDR2 (germline): SGHTA, FQGNSA. V lost 4 bases and J 1 base, leaving 12 bases between the germline ends. Here the CDR3 reads CASSYLHRGTDTQYF. CDR3 nucleotide sequence: TGTGCCAGCAGCTACCTCCATCGGGGCACAGATACGCAGTATTTT.

This clonotype was detected only a few times. This rearrangement joins TRBV5-1 to TRBJ2-7, with 8 bases lining up with TRBD1. This CDR3 has 15 amino acids. The V gene's germline CDR1 is SGHRS and CDR2 YFSETQ. The V segment lost 3 bases and the J segment 4 bases; nucleotides outside the gene matches: 9. The CDR3 reads CASSYTTDRAYEQYF. CDR3 sequence (DNA): TGCGCCAGCAGCTATACTACGGACAGGGCATACGAGCAGTACTTC.

V usage is TRBV2 and J usage is TRBJ2-2; TRBD1 matches 7 bases. V lost 7 bases and J lost 4; bases outside the gene matches: 9. There are 15 residues in the CDR3. The germline gives CDR1 SNHLY, CDR2 FYNNEI. In DNA, the CDR3 is TGTGCCAGCAACAGTGGGGCAGGGGGCACCGGGGAGCTGTTTTTT. It yields the protein CASNSGAGGTGELFF.

The chain recombines TRBV15 with TRBJ1-5; D is possibly TRBD1 (5 bases). Trimming pared 1 base from V and 7 bases from J, leaving 11 bases between. Germline V gene sequence: CDR1 LNHNV, CDR2 YYDKDF (reference sequence). This CDR3 contains 14 residues. CDR3 coding DNA: TGTGCCACCAGCAGAGTCGACAGTGGGCAGCCCCAGCATTTT. This codes for CATSRVDSGQPQHF.

At least ten counts were recorded for this clonotype. The rearrangement links TRBV4-1 to TRBJ2-3; D not certain. Germline CDR1 and CDR2: MGHRA and YSYEKL. V shed 4 bases and J shed 0 bases, with 8 bases lying between them. CDR3 size: 14 residues. This CDR3 reads CASSPSRSTDTQYF. The DNA for the CDR3 is TGCGCCAGCAGCCCAAGTCGGAGCACAGATACGCAGTATTTT.

This clonotype occurred many times. The gene calls are TRBV29-1 and TRBJ2-7; 9 bases fit TRBD1. V shed 6 bases and J 10 bases; nucleotides not matched to a gene: 10. CDR3 size: 12 residues. Germline CDR1 reads SQVTM; CDR2 reads ANQGSEA. The CDR3 reads CSVLGQGRQQYF. DNA of the CDR3: TGCAGCGTCCTTGGACAGGGGCGGCAACAGTACTTC.

The V and J genes are TRBV5-5 and TRBJ2-3, with 8 bases fitting TRBD2. CDR3 size: 16 residues. Looked up from germline, CDR1 is SGHKS and CDR2 is YYEKEE (reference sequence). Unmatched junction bases numbered 8, after V lost 3 bases and J lost 2 bases. The CDR3: CASSSRAGVLTDTQYF. For the CDR3, the DNA is TGTGCCAGCAGCTCCCGAGCGGGGGTGCTCACAGATACGCAGTATTTT.

This clonotype was detected many times. The chain couples TRBV12-3 or TRBV12-4 to TRBJ2-2, with 9 bases fitting TRBD2. The CDR3 is 16 residues long. Unmatched junction bases numbered 3, after V lost 4 bases and J lost 0 bases. The CDR3 bases are TGTGCCAGCAGTTATCCTAGCGGGGCGAACACCGGGGAGCTGTTTTTT. It codes for CASSYPSGANTGELFF.

The chain employs TRBV15 and TRBJ1-4, with 9 nucleotides matching TRBD1. This CDR3 comprises 16 residues. Germline CDR1 and CDR2: LNHNV and YYDKDF (reference sequence). V lost 0 bases and J lost 8; bases outside the gene matches: 7. CDR3 sequence (DNA): TGTGCCACCAGCAGAGATGCGGGACAGGGAAGGGAAAAACTGTTTTTT. It encodes CATSRDAGQGREKLFF.

This clonotype was counted only a few times. The chain is built from TRBV18 and TRBJ2-1, with 10 bases fitting TRBD1. Germline-derived CDR1 and CDR2 are KGHSH and LQKENI. J was trimmed by 5 bases and V by 2 bases; bases with no gene match: 6. This CDR3 is built from 16 residues. This chain's CDR3 is CASSPLDRGTDNEQFF. Here the CDR3 DNA reads TGTGCCAGCTCACCATTGGACAGGGGGACGGACAATGAGCAGTTCTTC.

This clonotype was observed a few times. V gene TRBV9 combines with J gene TRBJ1-3; D gene uncertain. The germline V gene encodes CDR1 SGDLS and CDR2 YYNGEE. There are 14 residues in the CDR3. Between the trimmed V and J ends, which lost 0 bases and 3 bases, there was a span of 7 bases. Written as DNA, the CDR3 is TGTGCCAGCAGCGTAGACAGAGTTGGAAACACCATATATTTT. Protein sequence: CASSVDRVGNTIYF.

There are many counts of this clonotype. V usage is TRBV12-3 or TRBV12-4 and J usage is TRBJ1-5, with 9 positions matching TRBD1. The V gene end was trimmed by 6 bases and the J gene end by 6 bases; junction bases not matched to a gene: 9. The length of the CDR3 is 15 residues. The chain's CDR3 is CASRGQGLGGQPQHF. The CDR3 DNA follows: TGTGCCAGCAGGGGACAGGGCCTAGGGGGTCAGCCCCAGCATTTT.

This chain links TRBV20-1 with TRBJ1-1, with 9 bases lining up with TRBD1. V dropped 6 bases and J dropped 3; count of bases not matched to a gene: 11. This CDR3 contains 15 residues. The germline gives CDR1 DFQATT, CDR2 SNEGSKA (reference sequence). The CDR3 nucleotides are TGCAGTGCCCACACCCTCGGACAGGGGCACACTGAAGCTTTCTTT. Protein sequence: CSAHTLGQGHTEAFF.

This clonotype was seen only a few times. The chain is built from TRBV7-9 and TRBJ2-1, with D uncertain. CDR3 length: 13 amino acids. The germline CDR1 and CDR2 sequences are SEHNR and FQNEAQ (reference sequence). V was shortened by 1 base and J by 8 bases, with 9 bases between the two germline ends. The CDR3 loop reads CASSLVGDDEQFF. In DNA form, the CDR3 reads TGTGCCAGCAGCTTAGTGGGCGACGATGAGCAGTTCTTC. Full variable domain (missing parts from reference TRBV7-9 and TRBJ2-1): DTGVSQNPRHKITKRGQNVTFRCDPISEHNRLYWYRQTLGQGPEFLTYFQNEAQLEKSRLLSDRFSAERPKGSFSTLEIQRTEQGDSAMYLCASSLVGDDEQFFGPGTRLTVL.

This clonotype has ten or more counts. This chain uses TRBV12-3 or TRBV12-4 with TRBJ2-1, with D perhaps matching TRBD2 (5 bases). Trimming removed 3 bases at V and 7 bases at J, with 13 bases between. This CDR3 region has 14 residues. CDR3 sequence: CASSFRFPGNEQFF. CDR3 coding DNA: TGTGCCAGCAGTTTTAGGTTTCCGGGGAATGAGCAGTTCTTC.

The chain joins TRBV7-9 to TRBJ1-6; TRBD1 might be the D (6 bases). The CDR3 runs 16 residues. V was cut by 5 bases and J by 9 bases, with 20 bases left in between. Germline lookup yields CDR1 SEHNR and CDR2 FQNEAQ (reference sequence). The CDR3 region has the DNA TGTGCCAGCAGCCCGCGGCCCGGGACAACGGGTTCACCCCTCCACTTT. This gives the protein CASSPRPGTTGSPLHF.